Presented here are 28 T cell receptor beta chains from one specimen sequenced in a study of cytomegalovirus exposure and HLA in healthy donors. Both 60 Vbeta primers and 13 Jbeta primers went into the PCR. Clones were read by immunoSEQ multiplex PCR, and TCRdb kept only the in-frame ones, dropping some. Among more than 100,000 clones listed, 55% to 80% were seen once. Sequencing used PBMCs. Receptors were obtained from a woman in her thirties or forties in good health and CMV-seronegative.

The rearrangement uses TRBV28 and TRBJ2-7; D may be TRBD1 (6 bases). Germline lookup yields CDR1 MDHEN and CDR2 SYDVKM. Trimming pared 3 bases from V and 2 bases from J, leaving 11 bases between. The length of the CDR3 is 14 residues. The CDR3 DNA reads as TGTGCCAGCAGTTTCTCTCAGGGGACCTACGAGCAGTACTTC. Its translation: CASSFSQGTYEQYF.

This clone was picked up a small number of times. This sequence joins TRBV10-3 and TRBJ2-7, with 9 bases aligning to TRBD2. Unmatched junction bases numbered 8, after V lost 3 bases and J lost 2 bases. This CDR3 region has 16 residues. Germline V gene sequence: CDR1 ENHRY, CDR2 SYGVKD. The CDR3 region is CAISDPRLADPYEQYF. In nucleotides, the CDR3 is TGTGCCATCAGTGACCCGAGACTAGCGGACCCCTACGAGCAGTACTTC.

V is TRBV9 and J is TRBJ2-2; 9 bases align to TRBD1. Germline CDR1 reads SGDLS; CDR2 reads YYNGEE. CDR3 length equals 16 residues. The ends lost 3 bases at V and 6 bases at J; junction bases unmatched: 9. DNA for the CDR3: TGTGCCAGCAGCGCCTCCGGGACAGGGTTGCCCGGGGAGCTGTTTTTT. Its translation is CASSASGTGLPGELFF.

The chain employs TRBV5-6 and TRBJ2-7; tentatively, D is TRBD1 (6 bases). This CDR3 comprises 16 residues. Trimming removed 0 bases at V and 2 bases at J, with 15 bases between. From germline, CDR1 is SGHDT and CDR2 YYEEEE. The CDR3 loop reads CASSLGASGQTYEQYF. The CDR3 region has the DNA TGTGCCAGCAGCTTGGGTGCTTCCGGACAGACCTACGAGCAGTACTTC. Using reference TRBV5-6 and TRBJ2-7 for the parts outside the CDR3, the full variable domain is DAGVTQSPTHLIKTRGQQVTLRCSPKSGHDTVSWYQQALGQGPQFIFQYYEEEERQRGNFPDRFSGHQFPNYSSELNVNALLLGDSALYLCASSLGASGQTYEQYFGPGTRLTVT.

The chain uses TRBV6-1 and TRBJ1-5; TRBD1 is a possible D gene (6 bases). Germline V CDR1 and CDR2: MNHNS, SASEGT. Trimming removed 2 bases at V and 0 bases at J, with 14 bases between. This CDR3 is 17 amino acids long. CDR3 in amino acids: CASSEKLQGFSNQPQHF. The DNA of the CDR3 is TGTGCCAGCAGTGAAAAGCTACAGGGATTTAGCAATCAGCCCCAGCATTTT.

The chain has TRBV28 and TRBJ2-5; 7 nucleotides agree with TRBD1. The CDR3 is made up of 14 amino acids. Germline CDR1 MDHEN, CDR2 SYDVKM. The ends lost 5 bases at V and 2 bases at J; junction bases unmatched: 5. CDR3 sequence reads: CASSQGTAQETQYF. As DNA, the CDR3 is TGTGCCAGCAGTCAAGGGACAGCTCAAGAGACCCAGTACTTC.

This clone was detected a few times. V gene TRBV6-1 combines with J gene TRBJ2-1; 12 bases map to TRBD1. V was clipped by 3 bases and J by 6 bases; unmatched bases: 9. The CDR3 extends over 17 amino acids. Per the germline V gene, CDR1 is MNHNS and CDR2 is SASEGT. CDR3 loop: CASSDFLGQGAGNEQFF. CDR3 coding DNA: TGTGCCAGCAGTGATTTTCTGGGACAGGGGGCAGGCAATGAGCAGTTCTTC.

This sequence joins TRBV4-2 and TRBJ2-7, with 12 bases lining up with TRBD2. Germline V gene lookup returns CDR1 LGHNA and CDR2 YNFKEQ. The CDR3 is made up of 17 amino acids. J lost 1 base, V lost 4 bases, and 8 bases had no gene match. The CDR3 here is CASSPTSGGPISYEQYF. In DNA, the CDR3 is TGTGCCAGCAGCCCTACTAGCGGGGGGCCCATATCCTACGAGCAGTACTTC.

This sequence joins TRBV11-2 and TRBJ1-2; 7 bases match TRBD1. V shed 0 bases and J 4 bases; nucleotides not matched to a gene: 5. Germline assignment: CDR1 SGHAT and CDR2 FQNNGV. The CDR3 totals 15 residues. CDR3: CASSLEGGGGYGYTF. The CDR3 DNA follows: TGTGCCAGCAGCTTAGAAGGGGGCGGCGGCTATGGCTACACCTTC.

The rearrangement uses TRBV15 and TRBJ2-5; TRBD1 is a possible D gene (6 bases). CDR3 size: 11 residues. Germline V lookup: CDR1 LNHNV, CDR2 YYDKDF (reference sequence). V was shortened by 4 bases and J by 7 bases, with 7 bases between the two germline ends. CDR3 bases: TGTGCCACCAGCAACAGGGTGACCCAGTACTTC. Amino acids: CATSNRVTQYF.

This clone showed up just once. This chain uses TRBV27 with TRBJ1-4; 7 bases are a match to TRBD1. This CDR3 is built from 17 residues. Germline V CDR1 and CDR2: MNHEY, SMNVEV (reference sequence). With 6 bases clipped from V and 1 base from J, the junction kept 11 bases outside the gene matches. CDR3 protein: CASRPSRGLGTNEKLFF. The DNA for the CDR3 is TGTGCCAGCAGGCCGTCGAGGGGGCTTGGAACTAATGAAAAACTGTTTTTT.

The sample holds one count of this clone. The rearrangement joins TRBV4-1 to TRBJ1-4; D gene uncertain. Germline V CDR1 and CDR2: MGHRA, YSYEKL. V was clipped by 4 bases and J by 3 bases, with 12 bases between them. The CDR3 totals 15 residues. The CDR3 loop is CASSPPGGANEKLFF. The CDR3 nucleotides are TGCGCCAGCAGCCCCCCCGGCGGAGCTAATGAAAAACTGTTTTTT.

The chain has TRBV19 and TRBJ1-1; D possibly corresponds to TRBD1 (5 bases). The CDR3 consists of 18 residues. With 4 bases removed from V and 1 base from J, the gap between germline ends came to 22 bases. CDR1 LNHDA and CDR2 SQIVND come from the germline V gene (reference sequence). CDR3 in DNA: TGTGCCAGTAGTAACCCCCCTACGGGGGTAGGTGCGAACACTGAAGCTTTCTTT. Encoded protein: CASSNPPTGVGANTEAFF.

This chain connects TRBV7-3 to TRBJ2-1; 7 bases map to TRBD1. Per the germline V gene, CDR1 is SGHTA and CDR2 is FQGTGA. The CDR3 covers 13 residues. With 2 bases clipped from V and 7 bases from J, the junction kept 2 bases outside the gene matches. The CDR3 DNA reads TGTGCCAGCAGCTTAGGACAGGCTAATGAGCAGTTCTTC. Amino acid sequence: CASSLGQANEQFF. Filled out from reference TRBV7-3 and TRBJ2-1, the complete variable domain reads GAGVSQTPSNKVTEKGKYVELRCDPISGHTALYWYRQSLGQGPEFLIYFQGTGAADDSGLPNDRFFAVRPEGSVSTLKIQRTERGDSAVYLCASSLGQANEQFFGPGTRLTVL.

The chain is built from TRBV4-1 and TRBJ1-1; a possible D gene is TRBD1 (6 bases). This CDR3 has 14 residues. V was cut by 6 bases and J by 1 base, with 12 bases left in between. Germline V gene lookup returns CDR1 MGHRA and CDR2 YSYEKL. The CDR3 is CASRPTGRNTEAFF. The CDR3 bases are TGCGCCAGCAGGCCAACAGGGCGGAACACTGAAGCTTTCTTT.

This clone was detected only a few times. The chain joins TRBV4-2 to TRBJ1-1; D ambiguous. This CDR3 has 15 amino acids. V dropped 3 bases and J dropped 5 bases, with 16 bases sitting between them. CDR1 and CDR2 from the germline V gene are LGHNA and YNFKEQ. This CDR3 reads CASSQHLMAETEAFF. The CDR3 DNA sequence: TGTGCCAGCAGCCAGCACCTTATGGCGGAAACTGAAGCTTTCTTT.

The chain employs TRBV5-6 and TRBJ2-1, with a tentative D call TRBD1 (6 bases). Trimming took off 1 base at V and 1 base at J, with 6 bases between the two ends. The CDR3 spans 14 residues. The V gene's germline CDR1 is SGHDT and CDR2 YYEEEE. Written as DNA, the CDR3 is TGTGCCAGCAGCTTGCAGGGGTCCTACAATGAGCAGTTCTTC. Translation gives CASSLQGSYNEQFF.

The CDR3 protein is CASSLIAPQGNYGYTF. CDR3 sequence (DNA): TGTGCCAGCAGCTTGATTGCCCCCCAGGGGAACTATGGCTACACCTTC. This chain connects TRBV7-8 to TRBJ1-2; possibly TRBD1 for D (6 bases). The CDR3 extends over 16 amino acids. Germline CDR1 reads SGHVS; CDR2 reads FQNEAQ. V was trimmed by 3 bases and J by 2 bases, leaving 16 bases between them.

The CDR3 region has the DNA TGTGCCAGCAGTTCTACAGGGAAAGAAGCTTTCTTT. Translation: CASSSTGKEAFF. This chain joins TRBV6-6 and TRBJ1-1, with D tentatively TRBD1 (6 bases). The germline V gene encodes CDR1 MNHNY and CDR2 SVGAGI (reference sequence). Trimming removed 4 bases from V and 8 bases from J, with 11 bases in between. The CDR3 has 12 amino acids.

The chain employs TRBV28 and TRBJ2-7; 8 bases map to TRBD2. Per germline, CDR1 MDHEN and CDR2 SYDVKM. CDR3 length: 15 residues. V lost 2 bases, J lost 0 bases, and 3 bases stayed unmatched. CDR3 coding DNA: TGTGCCAGCAGTTTAAGCGGGGGCCTCTCCTACGAGCAGTACTTC. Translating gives CASSLSGGLSYEQYF.

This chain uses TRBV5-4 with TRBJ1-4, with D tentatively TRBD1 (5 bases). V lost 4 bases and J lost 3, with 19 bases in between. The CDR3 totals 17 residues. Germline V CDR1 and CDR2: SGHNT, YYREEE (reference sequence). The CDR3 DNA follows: TGTGCCAGCAGCCCCACCCCAGGGCTCCGTTCTAATGAAAAACTGTTTTTT. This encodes CASSPTPGLRSNEKLFF.

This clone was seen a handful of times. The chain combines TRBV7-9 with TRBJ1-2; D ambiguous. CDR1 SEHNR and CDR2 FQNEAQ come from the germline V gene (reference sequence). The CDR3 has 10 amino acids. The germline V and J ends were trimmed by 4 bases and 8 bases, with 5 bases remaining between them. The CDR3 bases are TGTGCCAGCAGCTCTACGGGCTACACCTTC. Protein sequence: CASSSTGYTF.

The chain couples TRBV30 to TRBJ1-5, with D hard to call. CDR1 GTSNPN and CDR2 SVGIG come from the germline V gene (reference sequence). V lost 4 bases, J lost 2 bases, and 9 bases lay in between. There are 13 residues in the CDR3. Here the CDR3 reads CAWNGLGNQPQHF. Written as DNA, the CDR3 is TGTGCCTGGAACGGGTTGGGCAATCAGCCCCAGCATTTT.

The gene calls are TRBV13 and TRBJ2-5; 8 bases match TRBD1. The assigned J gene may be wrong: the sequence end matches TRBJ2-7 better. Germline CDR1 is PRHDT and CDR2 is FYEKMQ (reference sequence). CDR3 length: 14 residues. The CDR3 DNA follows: TGTGCCAGCAGCTTTAGACAGGGGACCTACGAGCAGTACTTC. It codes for CASSFRQGTYEQYF.

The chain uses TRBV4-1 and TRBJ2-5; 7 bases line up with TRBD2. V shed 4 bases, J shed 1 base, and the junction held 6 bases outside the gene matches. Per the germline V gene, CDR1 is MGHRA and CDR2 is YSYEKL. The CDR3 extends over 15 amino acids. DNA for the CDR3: TGCGCCAGCAGCCTCGAAGCGGGGATCCAAGAGACCCAGTACTTC. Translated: CASSLEAGIQETQYF.

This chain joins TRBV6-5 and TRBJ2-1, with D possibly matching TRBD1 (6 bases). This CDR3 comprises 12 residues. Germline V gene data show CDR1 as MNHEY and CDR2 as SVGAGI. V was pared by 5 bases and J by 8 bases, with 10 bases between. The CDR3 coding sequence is TGTGCCAGCAGTAAGGGGGTCGATGAGCAGTTCTTC. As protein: CASSKGVDEQFF.

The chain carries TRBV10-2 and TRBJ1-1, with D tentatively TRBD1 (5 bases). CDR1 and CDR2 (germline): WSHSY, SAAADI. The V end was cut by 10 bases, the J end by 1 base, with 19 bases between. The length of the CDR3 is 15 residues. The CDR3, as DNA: TGCGCCATCCTTCCCTCAGGACACCCGAACACTGAAGCTTTCTTT. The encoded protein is CAILPSGHPNTEAFF.

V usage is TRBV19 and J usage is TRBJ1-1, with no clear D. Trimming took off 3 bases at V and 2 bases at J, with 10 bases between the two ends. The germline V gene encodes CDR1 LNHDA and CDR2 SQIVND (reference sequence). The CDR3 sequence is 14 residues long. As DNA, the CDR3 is TGTGCCAGTAGTATCGGTATCATTAACACTGAAGCTTTCTTT. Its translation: CASSIGIINTEAFF.